This T cell receptor beta chain originates from a study of T-cell memory formation after mild COVID-19. In TCRdb, the 5' RACE reads were re-called with MiXCR into one record per CDR3 protein. The data contain around 150,000 distinct CDR3 sequences, roughly 31% of them singletons. The germline CDR1 and CDR2 sequences are LNHDA and SQIVND (reference sequence). The CDR3 loop spans 15 amino acids. V was pared by 5 bases and J by 4 bases, with 9 bases of the junction left unmatched. Sequencing was done on a sample of PBMCs or a T cell subset sorted from them (not recorded which). The genes are TRBV19 and TRBJ1-2; 8 positions agree with TRBD1. This sequence originates from an adult woman who had mild COVID-19 (a few samples of this study predate the infection). Cell type and time point are not known. The CDR3 loop reads CASSPRGQGVYGYTF. DNA for the CDR3: TGTGCCAGTAGTCCCCGAGGACAGGGAGTCTATGGCTACACCTTC.